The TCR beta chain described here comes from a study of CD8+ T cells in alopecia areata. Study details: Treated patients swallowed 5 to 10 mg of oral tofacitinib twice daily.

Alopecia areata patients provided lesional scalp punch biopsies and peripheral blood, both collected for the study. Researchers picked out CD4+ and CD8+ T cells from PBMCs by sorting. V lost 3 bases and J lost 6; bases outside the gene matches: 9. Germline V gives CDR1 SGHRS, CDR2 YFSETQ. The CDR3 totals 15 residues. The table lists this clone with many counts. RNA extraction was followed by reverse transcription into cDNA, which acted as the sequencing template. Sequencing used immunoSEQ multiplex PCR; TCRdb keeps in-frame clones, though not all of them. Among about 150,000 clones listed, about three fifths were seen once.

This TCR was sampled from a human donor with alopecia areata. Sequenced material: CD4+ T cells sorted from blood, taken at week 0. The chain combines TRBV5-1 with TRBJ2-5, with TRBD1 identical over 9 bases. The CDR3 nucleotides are TGCGCCAGCAGCTCCTCCGGGACAGGGAAGAAGACCCAGTACTTC. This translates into CASSSSGTGKKTQYF.